This T cell receptor beta chain was sequenced in a study of blood T cells in healthy people across ages. The overall study: About one barcoded beta molecule was captured per two T cells (by template switching).

Alongside a J-beta primer mix, a sample-barcoded 5' primer served in a second PCR lasting about 7 to 11 cycles. TCRdb processed the 5' RACE reads anew with MiXCR; each CDR3 protein has one entry. In the table there are about 500,000 distinct CDR3 sequences, approximately 25% of which are singletons. Overall study findings and caveats: Both higher diversity and more naive CD4+ cells marked long-lived donors when set against aged donors.

Samples had at least 6.5 million PBMCs isolated from them. This CDR3 has 15 residues. Trimming shortened V by 6 bases and J by 2 bases, and 14 bases separated the two germline ends. Germline V CDR1 and CDR2: MNHEY, SVGEGT. This clonotype has more than one count but fewer than ten. Its target is unknown. These data also featured in a second study, about T cells of mothers and their children.

This TCR derives from a boy between 5 and 17 years old in good health. Sequencing input: blood. The chain combines TRBV6-2 or TRBV6-3 with TRBJ1-5; unclear D gene. The chain's CDR3 is CASRQTPLGNQPQHF. DNA of the CDR3: TGTGCCAGCAGACAAACGCCCTTGGGCAATCAGCCCCAGCATTTT.